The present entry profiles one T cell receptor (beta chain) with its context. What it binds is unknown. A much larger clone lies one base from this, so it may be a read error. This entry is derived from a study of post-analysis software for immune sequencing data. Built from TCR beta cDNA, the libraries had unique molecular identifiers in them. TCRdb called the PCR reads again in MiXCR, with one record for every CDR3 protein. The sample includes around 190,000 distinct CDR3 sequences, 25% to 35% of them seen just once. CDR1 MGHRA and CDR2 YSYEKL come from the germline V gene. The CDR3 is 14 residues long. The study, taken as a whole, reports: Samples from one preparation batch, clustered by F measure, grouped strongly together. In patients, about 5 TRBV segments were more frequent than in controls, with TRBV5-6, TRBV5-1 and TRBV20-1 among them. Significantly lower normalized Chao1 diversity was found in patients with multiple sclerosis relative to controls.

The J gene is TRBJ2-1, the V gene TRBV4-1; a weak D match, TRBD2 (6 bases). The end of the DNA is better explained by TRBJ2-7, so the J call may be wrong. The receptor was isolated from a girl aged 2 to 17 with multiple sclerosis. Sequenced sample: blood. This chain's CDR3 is CASSQGRGADEQYF. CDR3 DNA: TGCGCCAGCAGCCAAGGCCGCGGGGCGGATGAGCAGTACTTC.